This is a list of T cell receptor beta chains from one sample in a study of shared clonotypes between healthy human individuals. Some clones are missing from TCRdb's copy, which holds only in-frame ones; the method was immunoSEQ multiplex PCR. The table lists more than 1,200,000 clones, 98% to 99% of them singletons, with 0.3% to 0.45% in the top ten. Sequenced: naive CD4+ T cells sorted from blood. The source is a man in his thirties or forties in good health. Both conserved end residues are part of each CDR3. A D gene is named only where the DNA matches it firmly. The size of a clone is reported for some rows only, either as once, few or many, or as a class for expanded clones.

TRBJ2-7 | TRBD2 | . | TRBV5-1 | CASSPAAGGTYEQYF | TGCGCCAGCAGCCCGGCGGCGGGAGGGACGTACGAGCAGTACTTC
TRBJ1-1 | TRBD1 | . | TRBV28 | CASSFDRGPANTEAFF | TGTGCTAGCAGTTTCGACAGGGGGCCGGCTAACACTGAAGCTTTCTTT
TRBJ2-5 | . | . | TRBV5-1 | CASSFPPVPQYF | TGCGCCAGCAGCTTCCCCCCAGTTCCCCAGTACTTC
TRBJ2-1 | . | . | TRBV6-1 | CASSGRRPSHSYNEQFF | TGTGCCAGCAGTGGACGTCGACCCTCCCACTCCTACAATGAGCAGTTCTTC
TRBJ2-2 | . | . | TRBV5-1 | CASSSGRGELFF | TGCGCCAGCAGCTCCGGGCGCGGGGAGCTGTTTTTT
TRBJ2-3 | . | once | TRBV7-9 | CASSPSGSTDTQYF | TGTGCCAGCAGCCCAAGCGGAAGCACAGATACGCAGTATTTT
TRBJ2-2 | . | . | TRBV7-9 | CASTRGGRNTGELFF | TGTGCCAGCACCCGAGGGGGTCGGAACACCGGGGAGCTGTTTTTT
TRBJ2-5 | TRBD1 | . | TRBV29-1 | CSVEEGQAGETQYF | TGCAGCGTTGAAGAGGGACAGGCGGGAGAGACCCAGTACTTC
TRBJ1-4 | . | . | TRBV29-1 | CSGRGTTNEKLFF | TGCAGCGGGAGGGGCACAACTAATGAAAAACTGTTTTTT
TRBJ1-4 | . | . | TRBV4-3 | CASSRTLFSEYKKLFF | TGCGCCAGCAGCCGAACTTTGTTCTCCGAGTATAAAAAACTGTTTTTT
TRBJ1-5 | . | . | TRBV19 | CASSIFRGLGQPQHF | TGTGCCAGTAGTATCTTTCGGGGGCTGGGTCAGCCCCAGCATTTT
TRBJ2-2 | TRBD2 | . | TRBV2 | CASSAGGNAGELFF | TGTGCCAGCAGTGCCGGGGGGAATGCCGGGGAGCTGTTTTTT
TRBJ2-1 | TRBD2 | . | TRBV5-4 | CASGLTGTSGYNEQFF | TGTGCCAGCGGATTAACGGGGACTAGCGGCTACAATGAGCAGTTCTTC
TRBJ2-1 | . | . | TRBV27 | CASSLGARGVDEQFF | TGTGCCAGCAGTTTAGGGGCACGAGGGGTGGATGAGCAGTTCTTC